What follows describes a single TCR beta chain. What it recognizes is unknown. This entry is derived from a study of beta chain features in type 1 diabetes. With 5 bases clipped from V and 1 base from J, the junction kept 3 bases outside the gene matches. This CDR3 is built from 15 residues. The germline gives CDR1 MDHEN, CDR2 SYDVKM. Investigators reverse transcribed all isolated RNA, so they sequenced expressed TCRB transcripts. Sequencing was performed with immunoSEQ multiplex PCR; in TCRdb, only in-frame clones are kept and a portion is missing. The profile shows about 900,000 clones, 15% to 20% of them singletons. CD45RO/CCR7/CD25/CD127/CD95/CD27 sorting isolated CD4+ naive, central memory, regulatory and stem cell-like memory cells. Purity of each sorted population was above 95%. Whole-study results and caveats: Patients showed naive, central memory and Treg TCRB repertoires that appeared more similar than those of healthy donors. A moderate, significant TCRB CDR3 shortening appeared in type 1 diabetes across four CD4+ subsets.

The specimen sequenced was naive CD4+ T cells from blood. The source of this sequence is a woman aged 18-29 years in good health. The rearrangement joins TRBV28 to TRBJ1-5; the match to TRBD1 covers 9 bases. The CDR3 DNA reads TGTGCCAGCAGTCGGGACAGGGCCAGCAATCAGCCCCAGCATTTT. Protein sequence: CASSRDRASNQPQHF.